This T cell receptor (beta chain) was obtained from a study of CD8+ T cells in alopecia areata. A remark on this clone: The antigen remains unidentified. The junction does not match germline at one end; this may be a read error.

The treatment denotes: oral pan-JAK inhibitor, 5-10 mg twice daily. Alopecia areata patients gave lesional scalp punch biopsies and peripheral blood samples. Investigators sorted PBMCs to obtain both CD4+ and CD8+ T cells. Study results and caveats: Uncertainty remains about how baseline CD8+ expansion links to response, with one nonresponder.

The authors extracted RNA and reverse transcribed it into cDNA as the sequencing template. This table comes from immunoSEQ multiplex PCR, and its TCRdb copy is limited to in-frame clones, with some not included. Here the sample spans more than 100,000 clones, about nine tenths being singletons. Per the germline V gene, CDR1 is MNHNS and CDR2 is SASEGT. This CDR3 is built from 8 residues. The starting material was CD8+ T cells sorted from blood, obtained at approximately week 31, from a patient treated with tofacitinib. The V gene is TRBV6-1, the J gene TRBJ1-1; no reliable D call. The sequence was obtained from a human donor with alopecia areata. CDR3 sequence: CASSQAFF. For the CDR3, the DNA is TGTGCCAGCAGTCAAGCTTTCTTT.